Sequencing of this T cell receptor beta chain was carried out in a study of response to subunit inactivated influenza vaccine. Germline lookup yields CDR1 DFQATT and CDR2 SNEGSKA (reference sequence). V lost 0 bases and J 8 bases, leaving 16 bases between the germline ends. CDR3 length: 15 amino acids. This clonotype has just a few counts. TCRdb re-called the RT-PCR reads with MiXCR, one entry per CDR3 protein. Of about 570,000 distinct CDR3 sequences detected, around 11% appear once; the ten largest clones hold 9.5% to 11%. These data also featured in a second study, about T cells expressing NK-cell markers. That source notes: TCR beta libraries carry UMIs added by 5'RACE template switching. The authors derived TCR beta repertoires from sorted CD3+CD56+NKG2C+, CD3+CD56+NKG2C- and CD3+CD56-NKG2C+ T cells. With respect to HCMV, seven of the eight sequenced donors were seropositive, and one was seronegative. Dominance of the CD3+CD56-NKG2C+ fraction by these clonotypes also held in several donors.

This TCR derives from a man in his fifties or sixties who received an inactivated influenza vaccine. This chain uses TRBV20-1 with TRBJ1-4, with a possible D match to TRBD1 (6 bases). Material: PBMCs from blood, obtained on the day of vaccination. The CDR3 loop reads CSARDRARGEEKLFF. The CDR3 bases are TGCAGTGCTAGAGATCGGGCCAGGGGAGAGGAAAAACTGTTTTTT.